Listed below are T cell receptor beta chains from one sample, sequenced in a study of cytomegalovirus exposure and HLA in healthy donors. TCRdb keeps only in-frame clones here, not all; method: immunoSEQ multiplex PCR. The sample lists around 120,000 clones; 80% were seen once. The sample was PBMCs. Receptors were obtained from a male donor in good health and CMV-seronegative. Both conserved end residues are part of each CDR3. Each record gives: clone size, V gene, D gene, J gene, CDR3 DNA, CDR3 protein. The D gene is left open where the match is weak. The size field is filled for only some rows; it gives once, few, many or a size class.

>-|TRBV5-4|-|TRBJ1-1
TGTGCCAGCAGCTTATTGGACAGAAAGAACACTGAAGCTTTCTTT
CASSLLDRKNTEAFF
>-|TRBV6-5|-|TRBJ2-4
TGTGCCAGCAGGAACAGGGAGCGAGACATTCAGTACTTC
CASRNRERDIQYF
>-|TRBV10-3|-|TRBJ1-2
TGTGCCATCAGGGAGGAAAGTGACAGGAGTGGCTACACCTTC
CAIREESDRSGYTF
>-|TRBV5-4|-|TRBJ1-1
TGTGCCAGCAGCGGAAAGACCAGGGGATTTGGGGTGGGGAACACTGAAGCTTTCTTT
CASSGKTRGFGVGNTEAFF
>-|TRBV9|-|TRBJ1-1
TGTGCCAGCAGCGGACACAGAGACACTGAAGCTTTCTTT
CASSGHRDTEAFF
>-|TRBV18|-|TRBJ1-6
TGTGCCAGCTCACCACCGTCAGGGCATAATTCACCCCTCCACTTT
CASSPPSGHNSPLHF
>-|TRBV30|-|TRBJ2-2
TGTGCCTGGACGGTTAGCGGCACCGGGGAGCTGTTTTTT
CAWTVSGTGELFF
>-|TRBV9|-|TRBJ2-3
TGTGCCAGCAGCGTAGGCGGCTTCACAGATACGCAGTATTTT
CASSVGGFTDTQYF
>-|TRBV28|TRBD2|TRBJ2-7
TGTGCCAGCAGCGGCGGGACTAGCGGAGCCTACGAGCAGTACTTC
CASSGGTSGAYEQYF
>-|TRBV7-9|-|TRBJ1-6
TGTGCCACTCTCCCCCGAGGGGGTTATAATTCACCCCTCCACTTT
CATLPRGGYNSPLHF
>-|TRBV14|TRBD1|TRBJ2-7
TGTGCCAGCAGCCCGGGACAGGGAGACTACGAGCAGTACTTC
CASSPGQGDYEQYF
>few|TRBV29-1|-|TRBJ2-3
TGCAGCGTCGCAATCAATCCCGCACTTACAGATACGCAGTATTTT
CSVAINPALTDTQYF
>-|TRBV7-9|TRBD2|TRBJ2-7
TGTGCCAGCAGCCCGTTAGCGGGGGATCCCTACGAGCAGTACTTC
CASSPLAGDPYEQYF
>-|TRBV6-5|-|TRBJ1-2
TGTGCCAGCACCTTGGGGGGGGGCGACTATGGCTACACCTTC
CASTLGGGDYGYTF
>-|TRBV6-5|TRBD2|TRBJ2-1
TGTGCCAGCAGGCCGACTAGCGGGAGGGGGCAGTTCTTC
CASRPTSGRGQFF
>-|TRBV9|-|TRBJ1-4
TGTGCCAGCAGCGGACGGCAGGGAACTGAAAAACTGTTTTTT
CASSGRQGTEKLFF
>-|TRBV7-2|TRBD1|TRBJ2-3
TGTGCCAGCAGCTTAAGGGGTGACAGGGGAGTTGATACGCAGTATTTT
CASSLRGDRGVDTQYF
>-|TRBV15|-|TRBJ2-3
TGTGCCACCAGCAGCTCAGGGGTTTTCACAGATACGCAGTATTTT
CATSSSGVFTDTQYF
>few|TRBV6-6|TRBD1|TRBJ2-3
TGTGCCAGCAGCCCGGGACAGCCCTCAACAGATACGCAGTATTTT
CASSPGQPSTDTQYF
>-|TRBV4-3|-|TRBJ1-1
TGCGCCAGCAGCCTACGGACCGGGATTGAAGCTTTCTTT
CASSLRTGIEAFF
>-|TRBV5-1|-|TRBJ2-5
TGCGCCAGCAGCTTGAGTGGGCAGGGGATTCAAGAGACCCAGTACTTC
CASSLSGQGIQETQYF
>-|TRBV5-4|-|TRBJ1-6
TGTGCCAGCAGCTTGGAGGGCTTAGGGGATTCACCCCTCCACTTT
CASSLEGLGDSPLHF
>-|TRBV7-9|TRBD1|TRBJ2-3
TGTGCCAGCAGCTGGGACAGGGGGACAGATACGCAGTATTTT
CASSWDRGTDTQYF
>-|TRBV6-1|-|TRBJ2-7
TGTGCCAGCAGTGAACAGCCAGGACAATACGAGCAGTACTTC
CASSEQPGQYEQYF
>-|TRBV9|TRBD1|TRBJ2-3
TGTGCCAGCAGCCTGAGGGGACAGGGGAGGACAGATACGCAGTATTTT
CASSLRGQGRTDTQYF
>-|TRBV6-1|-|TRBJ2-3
TGTGCCAGCAGTGAATTGTTGGGGGGTAGGACAGATACGCAGTATTTT
CASSELLGGRTDTQYF
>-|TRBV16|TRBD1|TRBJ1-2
TGTGCCAGCAGACCAACCGGGACAGACAGAGGCTACACCTTC
CASRPTGTDRGYTF
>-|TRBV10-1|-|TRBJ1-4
TGCGCCAGCAGGGGGATCTGGGGCTCAGGAAATGAAAAACTGTTTTTT
CASRGIWGSGNEKLFF
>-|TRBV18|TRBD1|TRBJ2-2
TGTGCCAGCTCCCTTACCGGACAGGGGAAGTTCACCGGGGAGCTGTTTTTT
CASSLTGQGKFTGELFF
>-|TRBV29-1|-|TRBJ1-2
TGCAGCTTTCCCGGGTCTAGTGGAGGCTACACCTTC
CSFPGSSGGYTF